This TCR beta chain stems from a study of T cells in Graves' hyperthyroidism and ophthalmopathy (dated by TCRdb to about 2019). The study in broad terms: Peripheral blood was sampled at the time of initial diagnosis, prior to any treatment. To identify distinguishing TCR V-J signatures, a discovery cohort of some 99 patients was used, comprising 40 to 45 with Graves' ophthalmopathy and approximately 57 with stable Graves' hyperthyroidism. An independent validation cohort of about 20 hyperthyroidism patients and 17 patients who later progressed to ophthalmopathy tested prospective prediction of ophthalmopathy. For training and testing, the 100 patients in the discovery cohort were randomly divided in a 7:3 ratio. The study also compared thyroid tissue and blood T-cell repertoires from about 6 Graves' hyperthyroidism patients. After sampling, hyperthyroidism patients received methimazole starting at 30 mg daily, and ophthalmopathy patients received high-dose intravenous methylprednisolone. The paper describes TCR Vbeta CDR3 sequencing of 135 peripheral blood samples, made up of 43 ophthalmopathy patients, approximately 76 hyperthyroidism patients and approximately 17 progressor patients. Broader findings and caveats from the paper: No statistical method was used to fix the sample size in advance, and group allocation was not hidden from the investigators. In validation, progression to ophthalmopathy was predicted by the model with roughly 71% sensitivity and approximately 78% specificity, a median of about 6.8 months before onset. Most expanded thyroid clonotypes (frequency above 0.001) were also found in blood, which suggests that blood repertoires may mirror thyroid immune responses. A 13 V-J signature model separated ophthalmopathy from stable hyperthyroidism, with approximately 87% sensitivity and just under 84% specificity in cross-validation and 80%/75% in testing.

Reading from cysteine to phenylalanine, the CDR3 counts 13 amino acids. The CDR3 DNA has 39 bases and is translated from base 1. CDR1 is given as SGHRS and CDR2 as YFSETQ, both from the germline V gene. V and J are trimmed by 7 bases and 3 bases, and the gene matches miss 4 bases of the junction. The TCR beta CDR3 regions were amplified from RNA transcripts. For the first round of RT-PCR on the TCR CDR3, the HTBI primer set was used together with the Qiagen OneStep RT-PCR kit. A second multiplex PCR round built the libraries, followed by size selection and purification. Paired-end sequencing of the libraries was performed with 100 bp reads on an Illumina HiSeq2000. On the study's bioinformatics: SOAPnuke was used to process the raw data, with reads discarded if the reads contained adapters or uncalled bases, had a mean Phred below 15, or lacked an exact constant-primer or identifier match. High-quality paired reads were merged with COPE v1.2.5, and unique nucleotide sequences were defined as clonotypes. MiTCR v1.1 was used to align the clonotypes against IMGT TRBV, TRBD and TRBJ reference segments. Analysis was restricted to V-J combinations with a frequency above 0.0001, which covered over 98% of repertoires. A TCS score was defined as the ratio of F50 (clonal expansion) to E x V (chaos), with BLOSUM62-based TCRdist applied between CDR3 peptides within each V-J. Welch's t-statistics and random forest reduced roughly 500 V-J features to some 14, which were used in a naive Bayes classifier (R e1071). TCRdb took the public reads, trimmed them with fastp at Q25, ran MiXCR for clone calling and kept in-frame beta chains. Entries that share a CDR3 protein sequence are merged under the most common genes and DNA. None of the V and J calls come from the authors' own analysis; TCRdb made them. The sample profile shows about 510,000 distinct CDR3 sequences; approximately 15% of them were found once. The ten most abundant clones make up approximately 14% of the sample.

As regards this clonotype: Its specific antigen is unknown. No base qualities exist here, and no much larger clone lies one base off it.

Stable Graves' hyperthyroidism was defined as the absence of progression to ophthalmopathy over 18 months of follow-up. Hyperthyroidism patients were newly diagnosed, with disease duration under 2 months, and aged 18 to 65 years. The study excluded patients with uncontrolled infections, other autoimmune diseases, pregnancy or lactation. Diagnoses were based on clinical symptoms, serum thyroxine and TRAb, thyroid ultrasound and orbital computed tomography. PBMCs were isolated from roughly 10 ml of fresh peripheral blood by Ficoll-Paque density gradient centrifugation. Trizol reagent was used to extract total RNA, and RNA quality was then checked on an Agilent 2100 Bioanalyzer.

The V gene is TRBV5-1 and the J gene is TRBJ2-1; the central 7 bases match TRBD1. The sample taken for sequencing was blood. The receptor was isolated from a woman aged 40 to 50 with Graves' hyperthyroidism. The DNA reads TGCGCCAGCGGGGACAGCCTCTACAATGAGCAGTTCTTC. This sequence encodes CASGDSLYNEQFF.